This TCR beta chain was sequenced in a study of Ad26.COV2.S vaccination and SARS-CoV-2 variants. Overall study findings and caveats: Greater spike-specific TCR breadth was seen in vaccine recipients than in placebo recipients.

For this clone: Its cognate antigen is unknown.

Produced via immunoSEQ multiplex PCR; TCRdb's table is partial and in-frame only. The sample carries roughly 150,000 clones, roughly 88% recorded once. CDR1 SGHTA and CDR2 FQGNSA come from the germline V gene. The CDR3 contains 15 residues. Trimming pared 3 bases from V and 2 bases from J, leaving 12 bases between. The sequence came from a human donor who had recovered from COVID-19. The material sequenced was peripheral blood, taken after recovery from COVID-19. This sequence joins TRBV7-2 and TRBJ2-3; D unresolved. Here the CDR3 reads CASSFTASSTDTQYF. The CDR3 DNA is TGTGCCAGCAGCTTTACAGCTTCCTCCACAGATACGCAGTATTTT.